This entry concerns a single TCR beta chain. Its antigen is undetermined. The data derive from a study of cytomegalovirus exposure and HLA in healthy donors. The study's findings and limits: 164 TCR beta chains were listed as cytomegalovirus-associated. Rarity characterized most TCR sequences, yet some public TCRs appeared in many donors. According to a later analysis, TCR clusters from the first cohort tended to co-occur in the 100 to 150 validation repertoires. Per published reports, the classifier diagnosed cytomegalovirus status with high specificity and sensitivity.

Data came from immunoSEQ multiplex PCR; TCRdb stores just in-frame clones and leaves some out. The sample lists about 400,000 clones; around 86% were seen once. The CDR3 is made up of 14 amino acids. Trimming removed 5 bases at V and 7 bases at J, with 14 bases between. CDR1 and CDR2 (germline): SEHNR, FQNEAQ (reference sequence). V gene TRBV7-9 combines with J gene TRBJ2-2; possible D gene TRBD2, 6 bases. What was sequenced was PBMCs. This TCR was recovered from a woman under 30 in good health and CMV-seronegative. CDR3 sequence reads: CASSPPGTGGELFF. The DNA for the CDR3 is TGTGCCAGCAGCCCCCCCGGGACTGGCGGGGAGCTGTTTTTT.